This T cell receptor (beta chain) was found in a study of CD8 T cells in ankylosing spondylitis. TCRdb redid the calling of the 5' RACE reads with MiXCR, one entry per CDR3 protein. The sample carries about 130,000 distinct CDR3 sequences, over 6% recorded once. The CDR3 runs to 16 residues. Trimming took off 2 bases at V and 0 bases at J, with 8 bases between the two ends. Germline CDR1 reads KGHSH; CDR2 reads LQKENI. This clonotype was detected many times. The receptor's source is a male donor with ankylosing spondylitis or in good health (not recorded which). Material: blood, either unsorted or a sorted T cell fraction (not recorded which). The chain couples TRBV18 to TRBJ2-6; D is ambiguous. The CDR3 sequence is CASSPGLSSGANVLTF. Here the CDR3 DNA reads TGTGCCAGCTCACCAGGTCTAAGCTCTGGGGCCAACGTCCTGACTTTC.